These 25 T cell receptor beta chains share one sample of origin, sequenced in a study of neurological immune-mediated disorders (dated by TCRdb to about 2019). The sample's time point label, in plain terms: longitudinal time-point 3. Libraries were built with 5' RACE. Sequencing took place on an Illumina HiSeq 2500. TCRdb reprocessed the public reads (quality trimming at Q25 with fastp, clone calling with MiXCR) and kept in-frame beta chains. Identical CDR3 protein sequences are pooled into one entry, listed with their most common genes and DNA. The sample table shows tens of thousands of distinct CDR3 sequences, and 3.5% to 4.5% are seen once. The top ten clonotypes cover more than 5% of the sample. The material sequenced was PBMCs. These receptors were taken from a woman aged 55-70 years with multiple sclerosis.

Ten or more counts support this clonotype. This chain uses TRBV5-5 with TRBJ1-2, with D perhaps TRBD1 (5 bases). The V gene's germline CDR1 is SGHKS and CDR2 YYEKEE (reference sequence). The CDR3 contains 16 residues. V was cut by 0 bases and J by 0 bases, with 12 bases left in between. CDR3 protein: CASSLDRRLANYGYTF. CDR3 coding DNA: TGTGCCAGCAGCTTGGACAGGCGGTTAGCTAACTATGGCTACACCTTC.

This clonotype was counted at least ten times. The genes are TRBV27 and TRBJ1-6; D ambiguous. This CDR3 is 15 amino acids long. The germline CDR1 and CDR2 sequences are MNHEY and SMNVEV (reference sequence). Between the trimmed V and J ends, which lost 7 bases and 3 bases, there was a span of 13 bases. The CDR3 DNA is TGTGCCAGCACGACGGGAGGAGTCTATAATTCACCCCTCCACTTT. Protein: CASTTGGVYNSPLHF.

This clonotype showed up many times. The chain carries TRBV6-1 and TRBJ2-1; unclear D gene. CDR3 length: 13 amino acids. Between the trimmed V and J ends, which lost 3 bases and 7 bases, there was a span of 10 bases. Germline V CDR1 and CDR2: MNHNS, SASEGT. For the CDR3, the DNA is TGTGCCAGCAGTGATATGTATTGGAATGAGCAGTTCTTC. Translating gives CASSDMYWNEQFF.

This clonotype was detected once. V and J are TRBV10-3 and TRBJ1-5, with TRBD1 as a possible D gene (5 bases). Trimming shortened V by 6 bases and J by 5 bases, and 11 bases separated the two germline ends. The CDR3 loop spans 13 amino acids. Germline lookup yields CDR1 ENHRY and CDR2 SYGVKD. CDR3 protein: CAISGDGYQPQHF. The CDR3 bases are TGTGCCATCAGCGGGGACGGTTATCAGCCCCAGCATTTT.

This clonotype has at least ten counts. The rearrangement links TRBV5-1 to TRBJ2-2; D remains ambiguous. V was pared by 3 bases and J by 8 bases, with 5 bases between. Germline values: CDR1 SGHRS, CDR2 YFSETQ. The CDR3 runs 11 residues. Here the CDR3 DNA reads TGCGCCAGCAGCTCCCTTGGGGAGCTGTTTTTT. It is translated as CASSSLGELFF. The full variable domain, with the rest looked up from reference TRBV5-1 and TRBJ2-2, is KAGVTQTPRYLIKTRGQQVTLSCSPISGHRSVSWYQQTPGQGLQFLFEYFSETQRNKGNFPGRFSGRQFSNSRSEMNVSTLELGDSALYLCASSSLGELFFGEGSRLTVL.

This clonotype was found many times. The V call is TRBV20-1, the J call TRBJ2-7, with 9 bases aligning to TRBD2. Germline V lookup: CDR1 DFQATT, CDR2 SNEGSKA (reference sequence). This CDR3 is 13 amino acids long. The junction had 6 bases not matched to a gene; V was cut back by 7 bases and J by 2 bases. CDR3 nucleotides: TGCAGTGTTTCTAGCGGGGTCACCTACGAGCAGTACTTC. Protein sequence: CSVSSGVTYEQYF.

V usage is TRBV6-1 and J usage is TRBJ1-4; the D is unclear. This CDR3 is 14 amino acids long. Germline V gene data show CDR1 as MNHNS and CDR2 as SASEGT. V dropped 6 bases and J dropped 4 bases, with 12 bases sitting between them. The CDR3 DNA follows: TGTGCCAGCAGATTGGGTCAGATTAATGAAAAACTGTTTTTT. Translation: CASRLGQINEKLFF.

This clonotype was counted at least ten times. The chain uses TRBV2 and TRBJ2-2, with D hard to call. The CDR3 sequence is 13 residues long. V shed 6 bases and J shed 4 bases, with 9 bases lying between them. Looked up from germline, CDR1 is SNHLY and CDR2 is FYNNEI. The CDR3, as DNA: TGTGCCAGCAGACCCACTTTCACCGGGGAGCTGTTTTTT. Amino acid sequence: CASRPTFTGELFF. The entire variable domain, with the rest obtained from reference TRBV2 and TRBJ2-2, is as follows: EPEVTQTPSHQVTQMGQEVILRCVPISNHLYFYWYRQILGQKVEFLVSFYNNEISEKSEIFDDQFSVERPDGSNFTLKIRSTKLEDSAMYFCASRPTFTGELFFGEGSRLTVL.

V is TRBV3-1 and J is TRBJ1-2; the D gene is possibly TRBD1 (5 bases). CDR1 and CDR2 from the germline V gene are LGHDT and YNNKEL (reference sequence). The CDR3 is made up of 13 amino acids. The V end was cut by 2 bases, the J end by 8 bases, with 12 bases between. The CDR3 reads CASSQRTIKGYTF. DNA for the CDR3: TGTGCCAGCAGCCAACGGACAATAAAAGGCTACACCTTC.

In this sample, this clonotype turned up many times. V usage is TRBV14 and J usage is TRBJ2-1; 8 positions agree with TRBD2. V gave up 0 bases and J gave up 5 bases; unmatched junction bases: 6. The CDR3 is 16 amino acids. Germline values: CDR1 SGHDN, CDR2 FVKESK. The CDR3 nucleotides read TGTGCCAGCAGCCAAGATTTGGCGGGGGGCCACAATGAGCAGTTCTTC. Protein product: CASSQDLAGGHNEQFF.

In its sample, this clonotype was seen many times. The CDR3 protein is CASSLVTGVYEQYF. The CDR3 nucleotides read TGCGCCAGCAGCTTAGTAACAGGGGTCTACGAGCAGTACTTC. The rearrangement uses TRBV5-1 and TRBJ2-7; TRBD1 matches 7 bases. The V gene's germline CDR1 is SGHRS and CDR2 YFSETQ. The V and J ends lost 2 bases and 3 bases, in that order; junction bases with no gene match: 5. There are 14 residues in the CDR3.

The sample holds many counts of this clonotype. This rearrangement joins TRBV29-1 to TRBJ2-7, with D hard to call. V lost 4 bases, J lost 1 base, and 8 bases lay in between. CDR1 SQVTM and CDR2 ANQGSEA come from the germline V gene. This CDR3 is 12 amino acids long. The CDR3 DNA sequence: TGCAGCGTTGGTTTTCCATCCTACGAGCAGTACTTC. Translated: CSVGFPSYEQYF.

This clonotype appeared many times. This chain joins TRBV12-3 or TRBV12-4 and TRBJ2-1, with a tentative D call TRBD1 (6 bases). The CDR3 length is 14 residues. Trimming pared 2 bases from V and 7 bases from J, leaving 12 bases between. This chain's CDR3 is CASSLMGRGNEQFF. Here the CDR3 DNA reads TGTGCCAGCAGTTTAATGGGCAGGGGAAATGAGCAGTTCTTC.

This clonotype was observed at least ten times. This rearrangement joins TRBV5-8 to TRBJ2-7; TRBD1 might be the D (6 bases). This CDR3 comprises 15 residues. Trimming shortened V by 1 base and J by 1 base, and 12 bases separated the two germline ends. Germline CDR1 and CDR2: SGHTS and YDEGEE. This chain's CDR3 is CASSLRDTKSYEQYF. In nucleotides, the CDR3 is TGTGCCAGCAGCTTGCGGGACACGAAATCCTACGAGCAGTACTTC.

With regard to this clonotype: One base away lies a much larger clone, so this may be a sequencing read error. The J gene is TRBJ1-1, the V gene TRBV6-5; D is undetermined. Looked up from germline, CDR1 is MNHEY and CDR2 is SVGAGI. V was pared by 6 bases and J by 0 bases, with 11 bases between. The CDR3 runs to 14 residues. The CDR3 loop is CASRRKEMNTEAFF. DNA for the CDR3: TGTGCCAGCAGGCGAAAGGAGATGAACACTGAAGCTTTCTTT.

This clonotype has a count of ten or more. The chain joins TRBV29-1 to TRBJ2-7, with TRBD1 matching 7 bases. V was clipped by 4 bases and J by 3 bases; unmatched bases: 6. CDR1 SQVTM and CDR2 ANQGSEA come from the germline V gene. The CDR3 is 13 amino acids. CDR3 sequence (DNA): TGCAGCGTTGGGACAGGCGATTACTACGAGCAGTACTTC. Translated, it gives CSVGTGDYYEQYF.

This clonotype has at least ten counts. CDR3 sequence (DNA): TGTGCCAGCTCACCAGACCCCTTTGGGCCCCAGCATTTT. Its protein is CASSPDPFGPQHF. The chain links TRBV18 to TRBJ1-5; the D is unclear. The germline gives CDR1 KGHSH, CDR2 LQKENI. Trimming cost V 2 bases and J 9 bases, with 11 bases left between them. The CDR3 is 13 residues long.

There are many counts of this clonotype. This chain connects TRBV7-6 to TRBJ1-1; D might be TRBD1 (5 bases). This CDR3 is built from 15 residues. V lost 4 bases, J lost 1 base, and 13 bases lay in between. Looked up from germline, CDR1 is SGHVS and CDR2 is FNYEAQ. CDR3 loop: CASSSPGLPNTEAFF. The CDR3, as DNA: TGTGCCAGCAGCTCCCCGGGACTCCCGAACACTGAAGCTTTCTTT.

Ten or more counts support this clonotype. The V gene is TRBV5-1, the J gene TRBJ2-6; D perhaps matches TRBD1 (6 bases). CDR3 length: 17 amino acids. Germline CDR1 SGHRS, CDR2 YFSETQ. Trimming left V 0 bases short and J 1 base short, with 11 bases between. This CDR3 is CASSLVGQRSGANVLTF. For the CDR3, the DNA is TGCGCCAGCAGCTTGGTGGGACAAAGATCTGGGGCCAACGTCCTGACTTTC.

This clonotype was found many times. This rearrangement joins TRBV5-1 to TRBJ2-1; 14 bases are shared with TRBD2. The CDR3 is 15 residues long. V was pared by 5 bases and J by 9 bases, with 7 bases of the junction left unmatched. The V gene's germline CDR1 is SGHRS and CDR2 YFSETQ. The CDR3 DNA reads as TGCGCCAGCAGGAGGGAGACTAGCGGGGGGGCTGAGCAGTTCTTC. This gives the protein CASRRETSGGAEQFF.

The table lists this clonotype with many counts. The rearrangement uses TRBV12-3 or TRBV12-4 and TRBJ2-2; 9 bases fit TRBD2. This CDR3 is 15 amino acids long. After removal of 3 bases from V and 4 bases from J, the junction contained 3 bases not matched to a gene. CDR3 sequence: CASSFGGGATGELFF. CDR3 nucleotide sequence: TGTGCCAGCAGTTTCGGCGGGGGGGCCACCGGGGAGCTGTTTTTT.

This clonotype was seen at least ten times. The chain carries TRBV5-1 and TRBJ2-7, with TRBD1 matching over 10 bases. The CDR3 spans 16 residues. The V gene end was trimmed by 0 bases and the J gene end by 3 bases; junction bases not matched to a gene: 6. The germline V gene encodes CDR1 SGHRS and CDR2 YFSETQ. The CDR3: CASSLGGTGAYYEQYF. The CDR3 DNA is TGCGCCAGCAGCTTGGGGGGGACAGGGGCGTACTACGAGCAGTACTTC.

This clonotype was detected ten times or more. The chain links TRBV20-1 to TRBJ2-3, with 7 bases that match TRBD1. CDR3 length: 13 residues. The germline gives CDR1 DFQATT, CDR2 SNEGSKA (reference sequence). The junction had 10 bases not matched to a gene; V was cut back by 6 bases and J by 7 bases. The CDR3 is CSAVPGQKNTQYF. The CDR3 DNA follows: TGCAGTGCCGTCCCGGGACAGAAGAATACGCAGTATTTT.

This clonotype was picked up many times. V usage is TRBV6-5 and J usage is TRBJ2-1; 7 bases line up with TRBD1. Unmatched junction bases numbered 10, after V lost 0 bases and J lost 11 bases. The germline CDR1 and CDR2 sequences are MNHEY and SVGAGI. The CDR3 has 15 residues. The CDR3 DNA follows: TGTGCCAGCAGTTACTCAGGGGGCAGCGTAATGAAGCAGTTCTTC. This encodes CASSYSGGSVMKQFF.

This clonotype was recorded many times. The gene calls are TRBV28 and TRBJ1-1; D gene unclear. CDR3 length: 11 amino acids. Germline V gives CDR1 MDHEN, CDR2 SYDVKM. V lost 7 bases and J 1 base, leaving 4 bases between the germline ends. CDR3: CASTRNTEAFF. The CDR3 region has the DNA TGTGCCAGCACGCGGAACACTGAAGCTTTCTTT.